This T cell receptor (beta chain) was observed in a study of blood T cell repertoires in COVID-19. The repertoire was sequenced with immunoSEQ multiplex PCR; TCRdb's copy has only in-frame clones and lacks some. The sample contains under 250,000 clones, approximately 82% of which appear only once. Per germline, CDR1 LGHNA and CDR2 YNFKEQ. V was cut by 0 bases and J by 0 bases, with 15 bases left in between. The CDR3 length is 18 residues. The TCR was taken from a man in his forties with active or convalescent COVID-19. The chain links TRBV4-2 to TRBJ1-3; D unclear. The source material was peripheral blood. The CDR3 reads CASSQDLSSASSGNTIYF. The CDR3 DNA reads as TGTGCCAGCAGCCAAGATTTGTCCAGCGCCTCCTCTGGAAACACCATATATTTT.